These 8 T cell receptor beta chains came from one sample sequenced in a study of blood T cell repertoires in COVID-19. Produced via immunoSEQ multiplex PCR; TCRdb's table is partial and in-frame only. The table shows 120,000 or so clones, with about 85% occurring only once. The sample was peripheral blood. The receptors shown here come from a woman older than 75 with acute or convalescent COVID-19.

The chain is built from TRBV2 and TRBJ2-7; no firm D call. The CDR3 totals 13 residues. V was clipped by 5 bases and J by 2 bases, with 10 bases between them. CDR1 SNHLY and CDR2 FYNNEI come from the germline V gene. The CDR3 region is CASSPAGPYEQYF. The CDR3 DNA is TGTGCCAGCAGTCCCGCAGGCCCCTACGAGCAGTACTTC.

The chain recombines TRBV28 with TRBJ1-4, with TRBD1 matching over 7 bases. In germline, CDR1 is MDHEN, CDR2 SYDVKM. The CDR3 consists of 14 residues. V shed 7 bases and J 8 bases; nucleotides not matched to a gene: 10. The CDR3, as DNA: TGTGCCAGCATCCCGGGACAGCCACGGGAAAAACTGTTTTTT. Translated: CASIPGQPREKLFF.

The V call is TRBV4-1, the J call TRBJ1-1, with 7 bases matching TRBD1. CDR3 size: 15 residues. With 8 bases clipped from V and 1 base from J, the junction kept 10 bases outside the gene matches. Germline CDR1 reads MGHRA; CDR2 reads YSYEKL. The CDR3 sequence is CASSGDSVGNTEAFF. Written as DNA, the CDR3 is TGCGCCAGCTCCGGGGACAGCGTAGGGAACACTGAAGCTTTCTTT.

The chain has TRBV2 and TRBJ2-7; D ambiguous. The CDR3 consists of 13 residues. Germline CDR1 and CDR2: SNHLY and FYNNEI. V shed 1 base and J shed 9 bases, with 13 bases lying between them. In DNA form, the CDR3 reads TGTGCCAGCAGTGAAGAACAGTCGGTTGGGCAGTACTTC. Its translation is CASSEEQSVGQYF.

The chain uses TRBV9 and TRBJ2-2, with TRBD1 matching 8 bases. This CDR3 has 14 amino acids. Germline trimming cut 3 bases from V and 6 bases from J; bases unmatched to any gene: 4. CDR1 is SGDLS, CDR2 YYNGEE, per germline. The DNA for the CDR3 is TGTGCCAGCAGCGCCTCAGGGGGCTCCGGGGAGCTGTTTTTT. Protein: CASSASGGSGELFF.

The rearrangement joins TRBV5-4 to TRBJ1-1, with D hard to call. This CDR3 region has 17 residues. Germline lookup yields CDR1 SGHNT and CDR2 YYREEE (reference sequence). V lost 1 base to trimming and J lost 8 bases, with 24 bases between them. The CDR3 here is CASSLRGSPISVREAFF. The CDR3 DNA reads TGTGCCAGCAGCTTGAGAGGCTCTCCAATTTCGGTCCGAGAAGCTTTCTTT.

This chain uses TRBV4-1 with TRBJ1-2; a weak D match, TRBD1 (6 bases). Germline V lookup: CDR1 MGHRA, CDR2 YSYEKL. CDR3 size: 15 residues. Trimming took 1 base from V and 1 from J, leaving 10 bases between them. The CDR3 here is CASSQGATGNYGYTF. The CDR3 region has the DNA TGCGCCAGCAGCCAAGGGGCGACAGGTAACTATGGCTACACCTTC.

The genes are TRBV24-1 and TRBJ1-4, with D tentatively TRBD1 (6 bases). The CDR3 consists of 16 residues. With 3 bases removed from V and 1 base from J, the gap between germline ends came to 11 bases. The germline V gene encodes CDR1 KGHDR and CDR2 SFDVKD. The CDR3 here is CATSDGPGVTNEKLFF. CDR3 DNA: TGTGCCACCAGTGATGGCCCAGGGGTAACTAATGAAAAACTGTTTTTT.